This note documents a single TCR beta chain sequence. Its specific antigen is unknown. No base qualities exist here, and no much larger clone lies one base off it. The data originate from a study of blood T cell repertoires in COVID-19 (TCRdb year 2020). General notes on the study: Samples from collaborators originated in the United States, Italy and Spain and spanned both the acute and convalescent phases of COVID-19. The prospective study material was composed of cDNA or gDNA derived from T cells, B-cell-depleted T cells, or PBMCs. The dataset comprised deeply sampled blood TCRbeta repertoires from subjects exposed to, actively infected with, or recovered from COVID-19. A freely available public database, intended as a resource for researchers studying the immune response to SARS-CoV-2, is where the repertoires were released. Samples came from the ongoing ImmuneRACE study (first 160 participants) plus 1,254 subjects from 6 global collaborators. Nearly every sample came with metadata listing a de-identified subject ID, COVID-19 status, age in years and sex. HLA class I and class II types, where available, came from metadata supplied by the sample provider rather than from assay-based typing.

V loses 0 bases, J loses 2 bases, and the germline ends lie 12 bases apart. The germline V gene encodes CDR1 SGHNT and CDR2 YYREEE (reference sequence). Reading from cysteine to phenylalanine, the CDR3 counts 16 amino acids. The read is trimmed to its CDR3 DNA, 48 bases read in frame from base 1. Each collaborating institution followed its own protocols to collect whole blood in K2EDTA tubes. Collaborator samples were shipped for TCRbeta analysis as frozen whole blood, isolated PBMCs, or DNA extracted from either sample type. TCRbeta CDR3 regions were amplified from genomic DNA by means of the immunoSEQ Assay, a bias-controlled multiplex PCR. For the original study's pipeline: Within the assay, amplification of reference gene primers was used to estimate how many nucleated cells each sample contained. To quantify the absolute abundance of each unique TCRbeta CDR3 rearrangement, sequence reads were collapsed and filtered. For each sample, productive Simpson clonality was calculated by taking the square root of Simpson's diversity index across productive rearrangements. As stored in TCRdb, this immuneACCESS dataset retains in-frame rearrangements with V and J assigned. A fraction of the clones does not appear; measured against another copy, unresolved V genes explain less than half of the discrepancy, and the remainder lacks a known reason. The D gene and trimming were derived from the DNA, and the V and J assignments and clone size from that table. A total of 15,000 or so clones appear in this sample, approximately 87% of them only once. The ten largest clones take up approximately 17% of the sample.

Summary of the overall study and its limitations: Clinical and demographic metadata were provided uncurated, with the amount varying by source and participant.

The sequence was collected from a man aged 35-49 years with active or convalescent COVID-19. The rearranged chain carries TRBV5-4 and TRBJ2-1, with TRBD2 tentatively as D gene (6 bases match). Sequencing input: peripheral blood. Read as DNA, the sequence is TGTGCCAGCAGCTTGGGCGTTCCGGGGGCCTACAATGAGCAGTTCTTC. This is translated as CASSLGVPGAYNEQFF.